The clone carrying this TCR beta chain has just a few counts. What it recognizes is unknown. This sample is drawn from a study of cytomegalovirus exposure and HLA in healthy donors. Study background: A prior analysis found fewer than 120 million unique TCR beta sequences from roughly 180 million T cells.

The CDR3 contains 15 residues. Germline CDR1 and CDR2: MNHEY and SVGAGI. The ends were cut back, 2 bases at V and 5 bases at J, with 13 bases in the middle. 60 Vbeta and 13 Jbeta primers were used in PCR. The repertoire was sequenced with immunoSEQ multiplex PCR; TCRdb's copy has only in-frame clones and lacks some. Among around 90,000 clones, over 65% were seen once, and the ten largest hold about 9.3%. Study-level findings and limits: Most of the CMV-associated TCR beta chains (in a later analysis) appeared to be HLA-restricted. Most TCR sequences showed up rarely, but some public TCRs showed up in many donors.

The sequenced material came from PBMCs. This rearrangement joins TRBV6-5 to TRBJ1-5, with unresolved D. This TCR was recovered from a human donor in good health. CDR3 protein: CASSYTSGTDQPQHF. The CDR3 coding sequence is TGTGCCAGCAGTTACACGTCGGGTACGGATCAGCCCCAGCATTTT.